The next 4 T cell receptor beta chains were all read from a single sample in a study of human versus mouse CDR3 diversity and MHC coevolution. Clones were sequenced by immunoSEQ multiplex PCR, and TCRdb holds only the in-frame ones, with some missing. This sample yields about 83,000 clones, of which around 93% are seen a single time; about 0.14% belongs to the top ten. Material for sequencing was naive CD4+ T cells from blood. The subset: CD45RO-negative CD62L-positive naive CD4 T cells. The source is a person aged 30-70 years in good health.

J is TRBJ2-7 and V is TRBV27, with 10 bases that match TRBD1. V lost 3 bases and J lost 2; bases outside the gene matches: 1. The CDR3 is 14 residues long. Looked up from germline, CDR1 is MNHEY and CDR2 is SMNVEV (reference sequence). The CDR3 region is CASSLGQGPYEQYF. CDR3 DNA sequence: TGTGCCAGCAGTTTGGGACAGGGGCCCTACGAGCAGTACTTC.

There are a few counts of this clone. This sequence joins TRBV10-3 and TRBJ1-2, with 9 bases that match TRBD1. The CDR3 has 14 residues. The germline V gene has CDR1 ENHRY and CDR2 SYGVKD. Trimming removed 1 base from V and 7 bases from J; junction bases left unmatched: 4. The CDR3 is CAISELGQGAGYTF. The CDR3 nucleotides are TGTGCCATCAGTGAGTTGGGACAGGGTGCTGGCTACACCTTC.

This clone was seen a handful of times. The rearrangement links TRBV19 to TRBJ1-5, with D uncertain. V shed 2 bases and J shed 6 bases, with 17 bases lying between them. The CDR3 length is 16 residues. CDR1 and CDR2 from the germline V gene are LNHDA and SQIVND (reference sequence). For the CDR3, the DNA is TGTGCCAGTAGTATACCTGGCCAAAAGAATCGTCAGCCCCAGCATTTT. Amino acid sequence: CASSIPGQKNRQPQHF.

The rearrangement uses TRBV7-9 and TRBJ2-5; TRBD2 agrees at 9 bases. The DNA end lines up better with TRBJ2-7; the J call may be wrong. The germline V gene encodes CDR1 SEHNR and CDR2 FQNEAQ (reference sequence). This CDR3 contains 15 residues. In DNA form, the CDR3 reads TGTGCCAGCAGCTTGGGTAGCGGGAGAGTCTACGAGCAGTACTTC. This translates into CASSLGSGRVYEQYF.